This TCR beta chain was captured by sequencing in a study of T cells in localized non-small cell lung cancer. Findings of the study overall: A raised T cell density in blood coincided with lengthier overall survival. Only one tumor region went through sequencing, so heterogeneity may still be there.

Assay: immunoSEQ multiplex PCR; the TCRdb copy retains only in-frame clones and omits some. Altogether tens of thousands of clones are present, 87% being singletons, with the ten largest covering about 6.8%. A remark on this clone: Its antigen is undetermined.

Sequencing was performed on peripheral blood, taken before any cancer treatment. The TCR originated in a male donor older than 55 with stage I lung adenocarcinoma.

The CDR3 DNA is TGTGCCGGCACGCCTCGGATAGCGGGTAACTACGAGCAGTACTTC. Its protein product is CAGTPRIAGNYEQYF. This chain connects TRBV7-2 to TRBJ2-7, with 7 positions matching TRBD2. Germline CDR1 reads SGHTA; CDR2 reads FQGNSA. The CDR3 runs 15 residues. The junction had 16 bases not matched to a gene; V was cut back by 11 bases and J by 3 bases.